The entry below gives a single TCR beta chain sequence along with its context. The RNA input was about 0.5 to 1 ug, and it was reverse transcribed with random hexamers. Amplification of TCR beta CDR3 by immunoSEQ multiplex PCR spanned 54 Vbeta and 13 Jbeta. One entry per CDR3 protein, called by TCRdb with MiXCR from the immunoSEQ multiplex PCR reads. The sample consists of about 180,000 distinct CDR3 sequences, about 94% of them appearing once. High-throughput TCR beta sequencing covered peripheral CD8+ and CD4+ T cells. The study used treatment-naive patients who had stable or active relapsing-remitting disease as multiple sclerosis controls. TEMRA cells were enriched by FACS, and CD4+ and CD8+ T cells were negatively isolated. The sample comes from a study of CD8 T cells in Susac syndrome. The CDR3 has 13 amino acids. Looked up from germline, CDR1 is SQVTM and CDR2 is ANQGSEA. The J segment lost 6 bases and the V segment lost 3 bases, leaving 7 bases of the junction unmatched.

The sequencing sample was made of CD4+ T cells from PBMCs. The receptor was derived from a human donor with multiple sclerosis. The rearrangement uses TRBV29-1 and TRBJ2-7; 8 positions match TRBD1. This CDR3 reads CSVERDRGSEQYF. In DNA, the CDR3 is TGCAGCGTTGAGCGTGACAGGGGAAGCGAGCAGTACTTC.